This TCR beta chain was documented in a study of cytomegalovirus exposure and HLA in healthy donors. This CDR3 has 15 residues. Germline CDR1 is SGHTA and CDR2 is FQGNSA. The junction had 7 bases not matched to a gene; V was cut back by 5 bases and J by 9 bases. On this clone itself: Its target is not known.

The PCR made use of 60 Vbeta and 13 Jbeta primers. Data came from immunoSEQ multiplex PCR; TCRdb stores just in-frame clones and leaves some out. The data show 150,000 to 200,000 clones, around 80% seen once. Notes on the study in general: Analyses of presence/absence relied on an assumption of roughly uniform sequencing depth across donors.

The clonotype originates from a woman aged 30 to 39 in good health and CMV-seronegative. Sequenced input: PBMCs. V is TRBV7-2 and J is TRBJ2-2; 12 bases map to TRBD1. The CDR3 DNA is TGTGCCAGCAGCCGTGGGGGACAGGGGGCCCGGGAGCTGTTTTTT. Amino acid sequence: CASSRGGQGARELFF.